A selection of T cell receptor beta chains follows, all from one sample in a study of beta chain features in type 1 diabetes. Some clones are missing from TCRdb's copy, which holds only in-frame ones; the method was immunoSEQ multiplex PCR. Among hundreds of thousands of clones listed, roughly an eighth were seen once. Input material: naive CD4+ T cells from blood. The receptors derive from a man aged 30 to 39 with type 1 diabetes. Each CDR3 is given with its conserved first and last residue. A D gene is named only where the DNA matches it firmly. Size is omitted from some rows. Given values are once, few, many or a class for expanded clones.

j_gene: TRBJ2-2
d_gene: TRBD1
abundance: few
v_gene: TRBV7-2
CDR3nt: TGTGCCAGCAGGTTGGACAGGGGGCAGAACGGGGAGCTGTTTTTT
CDR3aa: CASRLDRGQNGELFF

j_gene: TRBJ1-4
d_gene: TRBD1
abundance: .
v_gene: TRBV7-9
CDR3nt: TGTGCCAGCGGGACAGGGGGAAATGAAAAACTGTTTTTT
CDR3aa: CASGTGGNEKLFF

j_gene: TRBJ1-5
d_gene: .
abundance: .
v_gene: TRBV29-1
CDR3nt: TGCAGCGTACTACAGGACAACAATCAGCCCCAGCATTTT
CDR3aa: CSVLQDNNQPQHF

j_gene: TRBJ2-7
d_gene: .
abundance: few
v_gene: TRBV6-5
CDR3nt: TGTGCCAGCAGTAAACCGGGGAACTACGAGCAGTACTTC
CDR3aa: CASSKPGNYEQYF

j_gene: TRBJ1-2
d_gene: .
abundance: .
v_gene: TRBV7-2
CDR3nt: TGTGCCAGCAGCTTAGATCGGGGGGACTATGGCTACACCTTC
CDR3aa: CASSLDRGDYGYTF

j_gene: TRBJ2-7
d_gene: .
abundance: .
v_gene: TRBV28
CDR3nt: TGTGCCAGCAGACCTGTATTCGGGAACTACGAGCAGTACTTC
CDR3aa: CASRPVFGNYEQYF

j_gene: TRBJ2-1
d_gene: TRBD2
abundance: few
v_gene: TRBV28
CDR3nt: TGTGCCAGCAGTTTTAATAGGGCTAGCGGATACAATGAGCAGTTCTTC
CDR3aa: CASSFNRASGYNEQFF

j_gene: TRBJ2-1
d_gene: TRBD1
abundance: .
v_gene: TRBV5-1
CDR3nt: TGCGCCAGCAGCTCCAGACAGGGGGACTACAATGAGCAGTTCTTC
CDR3aa: CASSSRQGDYNEQFF

j_gene: TRBJ2-5
d_gene: .
abundance: many
v_gene: TRBV29-1
CDR3nt: TGCAGCGTTGGCTCGGGAGAGGGGGAGACCCAGTACTTC
CDR3aa: CSVGSGEGETQYF

j_gene: TRBJ2-1
d_gene: TRBD2
abundance: .
v_gene: TRBV2
CDR3nt: TGTGCCAGCAGGGATAGCGGGATGAGGATCAATGAGCAGTTCTTC
CDR3aa: CASRDSGMRINEQFF

j_gene: TRBJ1-5
d_gene: .
abundance: .
v_gene: TRBV10-3
CDR3nt: TGTGCCATCCGACAGCAGACCTCTCAGCCCCAGCATTTT
CDR3aa: CAIRQQTSQPQHF

j_gene: TRBJ2-7
d_gene: TRBD2
abundance: few
v_gene: TRBV11-2
CDR3nt: TGTGCCAGCAGCTCCGGCCAGCGGGGGGCCGAGCAGTACTTC
CDR3aa: CASSSGQRGAEQYF

j_gene: TRBJ2-3
d_gene: TRBD2
abundance: .
v_gene: TRBV7-9
CDR3nt: TGTGCCAGCAGCTTGAATAGACTAGCGGTCACAGATACGCAGTATTTT
CDR3aa: CASSLNRLAVTDTQYF

j_gene: TRBJ2-5
d_gene: .
abundance: .
v_gene: TRBV9
CDR3nt: TGTGCCAGCAGCGTTCAATCGGGGGAGACCCAGTACTTC
CDR3aa: CASSVQSGETQYF

j_gene: TRBJ1-5
d_gene: TRBD1
abundance: few
v_gene: TRBV7-2
CDR3nt: TGTGCCAGCAGCTTCCCCACAGGGGGTGCCCAGCCCCAGCATTTT
CDR3aa: CASSFPTGGAQPQHF

j_gene: TRBJ2-7
d_gene: .
abundance: .
v_gene: TRBV4-3
CDR3nt: TGCGCCAGCAGCCAAGAGGTGGGAGTCACCTACGAGCAGTACTTC
CDR3aa: CASSQEVGVTYEQYF

j_gene: TRBJ1-1
d_gene: .
abundance: once
v_gene: TRBV28
CDR3nt: TGTGCCAGCAGTTTATCTTTGGCACAGCTTGAAGCTTTCTTT
CDR3aa: CASSLSLAQLEAFF

j_gene: TRBJ2-2
d_gene: .
abundance: few
v_gene: TRBV9
CDR3nt: TGTGCCAGCAGCGTTCGAGGAGACGGGGAGCTGTTTTTT
CDR3aa: CASSVRGDGELFF

j_gene: TRBJ2-7
d_gene: TRBD2
abundance: .
v_gene: TRBV6-6
CDR3nt: TGTGCCAGCAGTTTCACCGTGGGCGGGAGTGGTGGCGAGCAGTACTTC
CDR3aa: CASSFTVGGSGGEQYF

j_gene: TRBJ2-4
d_gene: TRBD2
abundance: few
v_gene: TRBV4-2
CDR3nt: TGTGCCAGCAGCCAAGACAGGCTAGCGGGTGAACTAGCCAAAAACATTCAGTACTTC
CDR3aa: CASSQDRLAGELAKNIQYF

j_gene: TRBJ1-1
d_gene: .
abundance: few
v_gene: TRBV2
CDR3nt: TGTGCCAGCAAGGGAGATGACACTGAAGCTTTCTTT
CDR3aa: CASKGDDTEAFF